This is a list of T cell receptor beta chains from one sample in a study of blood T cell repertoires in COVID-19. The protocol was immunoSEQ multiplex PCR, while the TCRdb copy is restricted to in-frame clones and leaves out a portion. The sample holds over 300,000 clones, about nine tenths seen once. Sequencing was performed on PBMCs or T cells enriched from blood (not recorded which). Every receptor here comes from a woman in her late teens or twenties who had recovered from COVID-19. Each CDR3 is given with its conserved first and last residue. The D gene is left open where the match is weak. Size is omitted from some rows. Given values are once, few, many or a class for expanded clones.

v_call	d_call	j_call	clone_size	cdr3_aa	cdr3_nt
TRBV29-1	TRBD1	TRBJ2-2	.	CSVNRGTGELFF	TGCAGCGTTAACAGGGGTACCGGGGAGCTGTTTTTT
TRBV5-1	TRBD2	TRBJ2-5	.	CASGSGGGEETQYF	TGCGCCAGCGGAAGCGGGGGCGGGGAAGAGACCCAGTACTTC
TRBV5-1	TRBD2	TRBJ2-3	once	CASSLVASGGTDTQYF	TGCGCCAGCAGCTTGGTGGCTAGCGGGGGCACAGATACGCAGTATTTT
TRBV27	.	TRBJ1-5	.	CASSIQGFNNQPQHF	TGTGCCAGCAGTATCCAGGGATTCAACAATCAGCCCCAGCATTTT
TRBV12-3/TRBV12-4	.	TRBJ2-3	.	CASSVRAGDTQYF	TGTGCCAGTTCCGTCCGGGCGGGAGATACGCAGTATTTT
TRBV10-2	TRBD1	TRBJ2-7	.	CASSETDRGFYEQYF	TGCGCCAGCAGTGAGACCGACAGGGGCTTCTACGAGCAGTACTTC
TRBV27	TRBD2	TRBJ2-1	.	CASSSGTSGHNEQFF	TGTGCCAGCAGTTCAGGGACTAGCGGTCACAATGAGCAGTTCTTC
TRBV9	TRBD1	TRBJ2-5	.	CASSVLGQGGKETQYF	TGTGCCAGCAGCGTATTGGGACAGGGGGGAAAGGAGACCCAGTACTTC
TRBV12-3/TRBV12-4	.	TRBJ2-7	.	CASRSNTYEQYF	TGTGCCAGCAGATCCAACACCTACGAGCAGTACTTC
TRBV5-1	.	TRBJ2-1	.	CASSPSTAPGYEQFF	TGCGCCAGCAGCCCCTCGACAGCCCCGGGCTATGAGCAGTTCTTC
TRBV7-3	.	TRBJ2-2	.	CASSLSGWWSGELFF	TGTGCCAGCAGCTTGTCGGGGTGGTGGTCCGGGGAGCTGTTTTTT
TRBV2	TRBD2	TRBJ2-2	.	CASYPSGGVNTGELFF	TGTGCCAGCTACCCCAGCGGGGGAGTTAACACCGGGGAGCTGTTTTTT
TRBV29-1	TRBD1	TRBJ1-2	.	CSVAPGGWNGYTF	TGCAGCGTAGCTCCAGGGGGTTGGAACGGCTACACCTTC